This T cell receptor beta chain is drawn from a study of CD8+ T cells in alopecia areata. As to treatment: oral pan-JAK inhibitor, 5-10 mg twice daily. Extracted RNA was reverse transcribed into cDNA, the sequencing template. The protocol was immunoSEQ multiplex PCR, while the TCRdb copy is restricted to in-frame clones and leaves out a portion. The sample has 130,000 or so clones, about 88% seen once; the top ten hold approximately 13%. Trimming pared 0 bases from V and 5 bases from J, leaving 8 bases between. The germline CDR1 and CDR2 sequences are SGHVS and FNYEAQ. This CDR3 contains 14 residues. Sequences were derived from CD8+ T cells sorted from blood, sampled at week 4, from a patient treated with tofacitinib. This clonotype originated in a human donor with alopecia areata. J is TRBJ2-1 and V is TRBV7-6, with D maybe TRBD2 (6 bases). For the CDR3, the DNA is TGTGCCAGCAGCTTAGCGGGGGGAAACAATGAGCAGTTCTTC. This encodes CASSLAGGNNEQFF.